The 28 T cell receptor beta chains below were found in one sample sequenced in a study of post-analysis software for immune sequencing data. No antigens are known for them. Notes on the study in general: In patients, about five TRBV segments were more frequent than in controls, with TRBV5-6, TRBV5-1 and TRBV20-1 among them.

The authors incorporated unique molecular identifiers into the TCR beta cDNA libraries. TCRdb independently ran MiXCR on the PCR reads; one entry per CDR3 protein. The sample lists roughly 800,000 distinct CDR3 sequences, more than 45% occurring once. The sample taken for sequencing was blood. These receptors all come from a girl aged 10-17 years with multiple sclerosis.

This chain connects TRBV19 to TRBJ2-5, with D tentatively TRBD1 (5 bases). The J call may be incorrect, as the DNA end agrees better with TRBJ2-7. Germline CDR1 reads LNHDA; CDR2 reads SQIVND (reference sequence). CDR3 length: 14 amino acids. The CDR3 DNA follows: TGTGCCAGTAGTATAGGTGAAGGGGCCTACGAGCAGTACTTC. This gives the protein CASSIGEGAYEQYF.

The sample holds a few counts of this clonotype. The rearrangement joins TRBV4-2 to TRBJ1-2; weak D call: TRBD1 (5 bases). Germline V gives CDR1 LGHNA, CDR2 YNFKEQ. This CDR3 contains 15 residues. V was trimmed by 4 bases and J by 0 bases, leaving 12 bases between them. CDR3 sequence (DNA): TGTGCCAGCAGCCCAAGACAGCCCTCTAACTATGGCTACACCTTC. It translates to CASSPRQPSNYGYTF.

Only one count was recorded for this clonotype. The rearrangement uses TRBV24-1 and TRBJ2-5, with D possibly TRBD1 on 6 matching bases. Trimming pared 9 bases from V and 3 bases from J, leaving 16 bases between. CDR1 and CDR2 (germline): KGHDR, SFDVKD. The CDR3 is 14 residues long. For the CDR3, the DNA is TGTGCCACCCAATCAGGACAGCAAGAAGAGACCCAGTACTTC. Translation gives CATQSGQQEETQYF.

The genes are TRBV7-2 and TRBJ2-4, with 9 bases lining up with TRBD1. Losses at the gene ends were 2 bases for V and 5 bases for J; bases not matched to a gene: 16. The CDR3 is made up of 19 amino acids. Germline V gives CDR1 SGHTA, CDR2 FQGNSA. The chain's CDR3 is CASSLSLPRDRDLQNIQYF. The CDR3 coding sequence is TGTGCCAGCAGCTTATCCCTCCCCAGGGACAGGGACCTCCAAAACATTCAGTACTTC.

This clonotype was recorded a few times. This sequence joins TRBV20-1 and TRBJ2-7; 10 nucleotides line up with TRBD2. V lost 1 base and J lost 5; bases outside the gene matches: 8. The CDR3 covers 15 residues. CDR1 and CDR2 from the germline V gene are DFQATT and SNEGSKA (reference sequence). The CDR3 region is CSARGLAGVYHEQYF. The CDR3, as DNA: TGCAGTGCTAGAGGTCTAGCGGGAGTCTACCACGAGCAGTACTTC.

The chain is built from TRBV11-3 and TRBJ2-3; a weak D match, TRBD2 (6 bases). The CDR3 is 17 amino acids. Germline V gene sequence: CDR1 SGHNT, CDR2 YENEEA. V dropped 4 bases and J dropped 6 bases, with 23 bases sitting between them. The CDR3 loop reads CASSSTLRDGTRDTQYF. The DNA of the CDR3 is TGTGCCAGCAGCTCCACGCTCCGGGACGGGACTCGTGATACGCAGTATTTT.

V usage is TRBV5-1 and J usage is TRBJ2-6; TRBD2 matches 13 bases. The CDR3 contains 17 residues. V gave up 4 bases and J gave up 1 base; unmatched junction bases: 2. Looked up from germline, CDR1 is SGHRS and CDR2 is YFSETQ. CDR3 in DNA: TGCGCCAGCAGCAGGACTAGCGGGAGTTCTGGGGCCAACGTCCTGACTTTC. Amino acids: CASSRTSGSSGANVLTF.

The V gene is TRBV3-1, the J gene TRBJ1-4; D uncertain. V was shortened by 3 bases and J by 7 bases, with 12 bases between the two germline ends. The CDR3 totals 14 residues. Germline CDR1 and CDR2: LGHDT and YNNKEL (reference sequence). The CDR3 DNA reads as TGTGCCAGCAGCCAGGACGTCGTGAGTGAAAAACTGTTTTTT. It encodes CASSQDVVSEKLFF.

This chain joins TRBV9 and TRBJ2-1; D possibly corresponds to TRBD2 (6 bases). Per the germline V gene, CDR1 is SGDLS and CDR2 is YYNGEE. The CDR3 totals 14 residues. The V and J ends lost 0 bases and 8 bases respectively, with 12 bases between them. Here the CDR3 reads CASSVELARDEQFF. The CDR3 bases are TGTGCCAGCAGCGTAGAACTAGCCCGCGATGAGCAGTTCTTC.

The chain has TRBV20-1 and TRBJ2-1; 10 bases line up with TRBD2. The germline V gene has CDR1 DFQATT and CDR2 SNEGSKA (reference sequence). V shed 3 bases and J 1 base; nucleotides not matched to a gene: 6. This CDR3 comprises 16 residues. The CDR3 DNA is TGCAGTGCTAGTCCCCTAGCGGGAGTTTCCTACAATGAGCAGTTCTTC. It encodes CSASPLAGVSYNEQFF.

The chain recombines TRBV30 with TRBJ2-5; D possibly corresponds to TRBD2 (5 bases). V was trimmed by 3 bases and J by 10 bases, leaving 12 bases between them. Germline CDR1 is GTSNPN and CDR2 is SVGIG (reference sequence). The CDR3 extends over 11 amino acids. In DNA form, the CDR3 reads TGTGCCTGGAGCCCATCGGGGTTCCAGTACTTC. This encodes CAWSPSGFQYF. The whole variable domain, remainder taken from reference TRBV30 and TRBJ2-5, is SQTIHQWPATLVQPVGSPLSLECTVEGTSNPNLYWYRQAAGRGLQLLFYSVGIGQISSEVPQNLSASRPQDRQFILSSKKLLLSDSGFYLCAWSPSGFQYFGPGTRLLVL.

The chain combines TRBV10-3 with TRBJ2-5; D not resolved. Trimming removed 10 bases from V and 1 base from J, with 13 bases in between. This CDR3 has 13 residues. Germline V lookup: CDR1 ENHRY, CDR2 SYGVKD. The CDR3 is CATRRRSQETQYF. CDR3 in DNA: TGTGCCACGCGTCGACGTTCCCAAGAGACCCAGTACTTC.

CDR3 DNA: TGCAGTGCTAGTTTATTGGCAGGGGAGACCCAGTACTTC. Amino acids: CSASLLAGETQYF. This chain connects TRBV20-1 to TRBJ2-5; weak D call: TRBD1 (5 bases). V was trimmed by 3 bases and J by 5 bases, leaving 13 bases between them. This CDR3 has 13 residues. Germline-derived CDR1 and CDR2 are DFQATT and SNEGSKA (reference sequence).

The rearrangement uses TRBV6-1 and TRBJ1-6; weak D call: TRBD1 (5 bases). The germline CDR1 and CDR2 sequences are MNHNS and SASEGT. The CDR3 is 15 residues long. Trimming cost V 1 base and J 8 bases, with 12 bases left between them. This CDR3 is CASSEGTGFDSPLHF. The DNA for the CDR3 is TGTGCCAGCAGTGAAGGCACAGGATTTGATTCACCCCTCCACTTT.

This rearrangement joins TRBV7-8 to TRBJ2-5; D is possibly TRBD2 (6 bases). The germline V and J ends were trimmed by 5 bases and 2 bases, with 18 bases remaining between them. The germline gives CDR1 SGHVS, CDR2 FQNEAQ. The CDR3 length is 16 residues. The CDR3 sequence is CASSLPRGSGQETQYF. The CDR3 bases are TGTGCCAGCAGCCTCCCCCGGGGTAGCGGACAAGAGACCCAGTACTTC. The full variable domain, its missing parts supplied by reference TRBV7-8 and TRBJ2-5, is GAGVSQSPRYKVAKRGQDVALRCDPISGHVSLFWYQQALGQGPEFLTYFQNEAQLDKSGLPSDRFFAERPEGSVSTLKIQRTQQEDSAVYLCASSLPRGSGQETQYFGPGTRLLVL.

This clonotype was seen only a few times. This rearrangement joins TRBV5-1 to TRBJ2-1, with D perhaps matching TRBD2 (6 bases). Trimming took 3 bases from V and 14 from J, leaving 15 bases between them. Per the germline V gene, CDR1 is SGHRS and CDR2 is YFSETQ. The CDR3 runs to 12 residues. The CDR3: CASSYSGARKFF. CDR3 nucleotides: TGCGCCAGCAGCTACTCGGGAGCCCGGAAGTTCTTC.

The V gene is TRBV29-1, the J gene TRBJ2-1, with TRBD1 matching over 7 bases. The junction had 7 bases not matched to a gene; V was cut back by 6 bases and J by 5 bases. Looked up from germline, CDR1 is SQVTM and CDR2 is ANQGSEA. The CDR3 totals 13 residues. The CDR3 sequence: CSVQRQGHNEQFF. In nucleotides, the CDR3 is TGCAGCGTCCAAAGACAGGGCCACAATGAGCAGTTCTTC.

The V call is TRBV20-1, the J call TRBJ2-1; 8 bases agree with TRBD1. V trimming: 5 bases; J trimming: 4 bases; junction bases outside the gene matches: 10. The length of the CDR3 is 15 residues. Looked up from germline, CDR1 is DFQATT and CDR2 is SNEGSKA (reference sequence). The CDR3 DNA is TGCAGTGCTCGAGTCAGGGGGCGGACTTACAATGAGCAGTTCTTC. Translating it yields CSARVRGRTYNEQFF.

There are many counts of this clonotype. V is TRBV7-9 and J is TRBJ2-1; a weak D match, TRBD2 (6 bases). In germline, CDR1 is SEHNR, CDR2 FQNEAQ (reference sequence). The CDR3 extends over 17 amino acids. Between the trimmed V and J ends, which lost 2 bases and 2 bases, there was a span of 16 bases. CDR3 region: CASSLWSGPNPYNEQFF. The CDR3 region has the DNA TGTGCCAGCAGCTTATGGAGCGGGCCAAATCCCTACAATGAGCAGTTCTTC.

This clonotype was observed a few times. The rearrangement links TRBV20-1 to TRBJ2-7, with 8 bases fitting TRBD1. Germline V gives CDR1 DFQATT, CDR2 SNEGSKA (reference sequence). The CDR3 has 13 residues. V lost 5 bases and J lost 6; bases outside the gene matches: 9. CDR3: CSALDRVVSEQYF. The DNA of the CDR3 is TGCAGTGCTCTGGACAGGGTGGTTAGCGAGCAGTACTTC.

V is TRBV10-3 and J is TRBJ1-2, with D unclear. This CDR3 is built from 15 residues. Looked up from germline, CDR1 is ENHRY and CDR2 is SYGVKD. Deletions cut 0 bases from V and 0 bases from J, with 8 bases between. Written as DNA, the CDR3 is TGTGCCATCAGTGAGTCTTTGACCACTAACTATGGCTACACCTTC. Protein product: CAISESLTTNYGYTF.

Here the CDR3 reads CASSLGDREAQPQHF. The CDR3 region has the DNA TGTGCCAGCAGCTTGGGGGACAGGGAGGCGCAGCCCCAGCATTTT. This rearrangement joins TRBV5-6 to TRBJ1-5; 9 nucleotides agree with TRBD1. V shed 0 bases, J shed 7 bases, and the junction held 5 bases outside the gene matches. This CDR3 region has 15 residues. CDR1 is SGHDT and CDR2 is YYEEEE in the germline V gene.

This clonotype came up a few times. The chain uses TRBV29-1 and TRBJ2-5, with D maybe TRBD2 (6 bases). Between the trimmed V and J ends, which lost 4 bases and 4 bases, there was a span of 7 bases. Germline V gives CDR1 SQVTM, CDR2 ANQGSEA. The CDR3 totals 11 residues. Here the CDR3 DNA reads TGCAGCGTTGGGGGGGTAGAGACCCAGTACTTC. This translates into CSVGGVETQYF.

This clonotype has only a few counts. The rearrangement links TRBV27 to TRBJ2-1; no definite D call. CDR1 is MNHEY and CDR2 is SMNVEV in the germline V gene (reference sequence). CDR3 length equals 12 residues. Trimming took off 4 bases at V and 10 bases at J, with 11 bases between the two ends. The CDR3 region is CASSSQAREQFF. As DNA, the CDR3 is TGTGCCAGCAGTTCGCAAGCAAGGGAGCAGTTCTTC.

This clonotype was seen only a few times. V is TRBV29-1 and J is TRBJ2-7; D call uncertain. Trimming cost V 5 bases and J 5 bases, with 13 bases left between them. The CDR3 spans 12 residues. Per germline, CDR1 SQVTM and CDR2 ANQGSEA. The chain's CDR3 is CSVRYQPHEQYF. In DNA, the CDR3 is TGCAGCGTTCGGTATCAGCCCCACGAGCAGTACTTC.

The table lists this clonotype with a few counts. The CDR3 is CASSHERDSGLGYTF. The CDR3 DNA reads as TGCGCCAGCAGCCACGAACGGGACAGCGGCCTTGGCTACACCTTC. The gene calls are TRBV4-1 and TRBJ1-2; 7 bases line up with TRBD1. CDR1 is MGHRA, CDR2 YSYEKL, per germline. V was pared by 3 bases and J by 7 bases, with 11 bases of the junction left unmatched. The CDR3 length is 15 residues.

This clonotype came up a few times. This chain links TRBV9 with TRBJ2-7; D ambiguous. V was pared by 0 bases and J by 3 bases, with 7 bases between. Looked up from germline, CDR1 is SGDLS and CDR2 is YYNGEE. There are 13 residues in the CDR3. The CDR3 loop is CASSVDSRYEQYF. The CDR3 DNA reads TGTGCCAGCAGCGTAGACAGCCGCTACGAGCAGTACTTC.

J is TRBJ2-3 and V is TRBV29-1; 10 nucleotides line up with TRBD2. CDR1 is SQVTM and CDR2 is ANQGSEA in the germline V gene. With V trimmed by 6 bases and J by 4 bases, 4 bases remained unmatched. CDR3 length: 13 amino acids. The CDR3 DNA reads TGCAGCGTCATACTAGCGGGATCAGATACGCAGTATTTT. Its protein is CSVILAGSDTQYF.